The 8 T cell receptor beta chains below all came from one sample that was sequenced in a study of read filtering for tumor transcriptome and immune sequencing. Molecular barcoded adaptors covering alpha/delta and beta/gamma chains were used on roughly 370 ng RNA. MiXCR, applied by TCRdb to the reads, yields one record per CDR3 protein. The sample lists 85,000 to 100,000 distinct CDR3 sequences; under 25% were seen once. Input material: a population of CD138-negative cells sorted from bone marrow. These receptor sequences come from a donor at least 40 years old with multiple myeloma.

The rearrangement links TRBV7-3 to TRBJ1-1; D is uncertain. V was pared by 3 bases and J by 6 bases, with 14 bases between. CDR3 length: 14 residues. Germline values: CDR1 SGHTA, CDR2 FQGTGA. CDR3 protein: CASSFSPPVAEAFF. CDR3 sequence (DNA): TGTGCCAGCAGCTTCAGCCCCCCGGTCGCTGAAGCTTTCTTT.

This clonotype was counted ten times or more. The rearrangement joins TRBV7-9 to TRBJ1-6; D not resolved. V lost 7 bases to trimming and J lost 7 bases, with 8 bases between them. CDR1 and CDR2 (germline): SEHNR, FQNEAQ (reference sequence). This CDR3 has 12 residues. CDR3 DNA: TGTGCCAGCACCCCGGGGAATTCACCCCTCCACTTT. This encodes CASTPGNSPLHF.

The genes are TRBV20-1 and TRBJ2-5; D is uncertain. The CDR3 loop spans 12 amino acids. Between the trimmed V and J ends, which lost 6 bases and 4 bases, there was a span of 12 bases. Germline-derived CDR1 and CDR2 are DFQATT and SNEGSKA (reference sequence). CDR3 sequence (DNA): TGCAGTGCCAACGTGGGCTTAGAGACCCAGTACTTC. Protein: CSANVGLETQYF.

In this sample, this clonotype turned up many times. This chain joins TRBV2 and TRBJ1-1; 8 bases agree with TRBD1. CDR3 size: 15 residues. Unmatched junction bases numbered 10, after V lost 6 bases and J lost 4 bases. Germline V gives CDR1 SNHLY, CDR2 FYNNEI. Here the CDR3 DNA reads TGTGCCAGCAGCACTTCCAGGGGGCCTGGCACTGAAGCTTTCTTT. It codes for CASSTSRGPGTEAFF.

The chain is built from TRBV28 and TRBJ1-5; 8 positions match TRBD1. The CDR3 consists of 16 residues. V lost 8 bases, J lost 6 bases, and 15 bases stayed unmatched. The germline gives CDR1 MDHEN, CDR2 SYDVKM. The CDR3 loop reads CASGGTGDFPGQPQHF. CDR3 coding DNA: TGTGCCAGCGGCGGGACAGGAGACTTTCCGGGTCAGCCCCAGCATTTT.

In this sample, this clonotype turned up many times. CDR3 in amino acids: CASSSGTASGANVLTF. The CDR3 DNA reads TGCGCCAGCAGCTCTGGGACCGCCTCTGGGGCCAACGTCCTGACTTTC. The chain uses TRBV5-1 and TRBJ2-6; D is perhaps TRBD1 or TRBD2 (5 bases each). There are 16 residues in the CDR3. V gave up 3 bases and J gave up 0 bases, with 10 bases separating them. From germline, CDR1 is SGHRS and CDR2 YFSETQ.

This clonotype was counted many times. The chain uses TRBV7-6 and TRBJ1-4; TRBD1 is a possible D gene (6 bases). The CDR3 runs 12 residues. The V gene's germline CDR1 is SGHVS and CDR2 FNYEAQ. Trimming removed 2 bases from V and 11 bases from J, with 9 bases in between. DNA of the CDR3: TGTGCCAGCAGCTTACCACAGGGTAAACTGTTTTTT. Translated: CASSLPQGKLFF.

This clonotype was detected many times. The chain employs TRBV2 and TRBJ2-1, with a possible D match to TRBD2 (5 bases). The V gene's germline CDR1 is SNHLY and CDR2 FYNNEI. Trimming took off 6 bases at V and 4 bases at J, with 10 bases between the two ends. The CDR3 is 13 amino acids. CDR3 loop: CASSARGYNEQFF. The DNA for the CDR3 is TGTGCCAGCAGCGCCCGGGGATACAATGAGCAGTTCTTC.